This T cell receptor (beta chain) came from a study of CD8+ T cells in alopecia areata. Study at large: Once tofacitinib had been taken for 6 to 18 months, 6 months off drug followed. Scoring of severity for treated patients was based on percentage of affected scalp area.

RNA extraction was followed by reverse transcription into cDNA, which acted as the sequencing template. Method: immunoSEQ multiplex PCR; TCRdb's copy keeps in-frame clones and lacks some. The repertoire has about 100,000 clones, around 83% of them found once; the top ten carry around 25%. Worth noting for this clone: What it binds is not known.

Notes on the study in general: In scalp and blood, many expanded lesional clones persisted during tofacitinib. Mice gave a clearer picture of TCR sharing than patients did, possibly for HLA-related reasons.

The CDR3 runs to 17 residues. With 0 bases removed from V and 0 bases from J, the gap between germline ends came to 10 bases. CDR1 is SGHRS and CDR2 is YFSETQ in the germline V gene. Treatment of the sample: oral pan-JAK inhibitor, 5-10 mg twice daily. The sequence derives from a human donor with alopecia areata. The chain recombines TRBV5-1 with TRBJ2-6, with TRBD1 as a possible D gene (6 bases). The sequencing here drew on CD8+ T cells sorted from blood, taken at week 24, from a patient treated with tofacitinib. This chain's CDR3 is CASSLGTVHSGANVLTF. For the CDR3, the DNA is TGCGCCAGCAGCTTGGGGACAGTTCACTCTGGGGCCAACGTCCTGACTTTC. The whole variable domain, remainder taken from reference TRBV5-1 and TRBJ2-6, is KAGVTQTPRYLIKTRGQQVTLSCSPISGHRSVSWYQQTPGQGLQFLFEYFSETQRNKGNFPGRFSGRQFSNSRSEMNVSTLELGDSALYLCASSLGTVHSGANVLTFGAGSRLTVL.